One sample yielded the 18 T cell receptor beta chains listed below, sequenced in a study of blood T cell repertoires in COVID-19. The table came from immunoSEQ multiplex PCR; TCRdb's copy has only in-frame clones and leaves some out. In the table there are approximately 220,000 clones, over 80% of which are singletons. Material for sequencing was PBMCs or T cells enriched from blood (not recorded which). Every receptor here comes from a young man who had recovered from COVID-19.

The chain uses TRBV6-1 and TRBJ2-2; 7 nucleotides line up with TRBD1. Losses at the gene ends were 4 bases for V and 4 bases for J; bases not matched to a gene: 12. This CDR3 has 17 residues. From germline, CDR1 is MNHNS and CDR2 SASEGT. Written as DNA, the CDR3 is TGTGCCAGCAGTGTGTTAGGGAGCACAGGGGTCACCGGGGAGCTGTTTTTT. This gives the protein CASSVLGSTGVTGELFF.

The CDR3 DNA follows: TGTGCCAGCAGTTACAGCGGGAGGATTTACAATGAGCAGTTCTTC. This sequence encodes CASSYSGRIYNEQFF. The chain couples TRBV27 to TRBJ2-1; 9 bases map to TRBD2. Per the germline V gene, CDR1 is MNHEY and CDR2 is SMNVEV (reference sequence). Trimming removed 4 bases from V and 4 bases from J; junction bases left unmatched: 5. This CDR3 has 15 residues.

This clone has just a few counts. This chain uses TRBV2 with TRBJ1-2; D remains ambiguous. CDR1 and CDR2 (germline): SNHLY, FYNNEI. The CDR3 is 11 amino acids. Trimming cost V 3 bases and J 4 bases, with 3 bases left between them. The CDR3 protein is CASSEAYGYTF. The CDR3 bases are TGTGCCAGCAGTGAGGCCTATGGCTACACCTTC. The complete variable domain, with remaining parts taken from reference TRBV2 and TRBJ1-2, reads EPEVTQTPSHQVTQMGQEVILRCVPISNHLYFYWYRQILGQKVEFLVSFYNNEISEKSEIFDDQFSVERPDGSNFTLKIRSTKLEDSAMYFCASSEAYGYTFGSGTRLTVV.

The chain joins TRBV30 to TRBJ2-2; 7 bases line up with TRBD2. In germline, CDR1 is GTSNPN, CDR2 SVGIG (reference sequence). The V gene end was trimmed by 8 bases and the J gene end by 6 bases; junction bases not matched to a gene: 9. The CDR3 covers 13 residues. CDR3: CAAGLVSSGELFF. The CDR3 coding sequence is TGTGCCGCAGGACTAGTTTCGTCCGGGGAGCTGTTTTTT.

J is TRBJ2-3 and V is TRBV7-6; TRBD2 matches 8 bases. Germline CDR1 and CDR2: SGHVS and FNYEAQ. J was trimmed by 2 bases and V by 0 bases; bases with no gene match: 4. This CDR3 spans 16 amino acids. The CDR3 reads CASSLAAGDDTDTQYF. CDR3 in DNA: TGTGCCAGCAGCTTAGCAGCGGGAGACGACACAGATACGCAGTATTTT.

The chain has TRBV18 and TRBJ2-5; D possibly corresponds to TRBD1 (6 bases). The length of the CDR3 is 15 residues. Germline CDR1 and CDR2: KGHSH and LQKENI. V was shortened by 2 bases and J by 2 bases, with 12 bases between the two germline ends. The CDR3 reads CASSPFSDRQETQYF. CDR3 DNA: TGTGCCAGCTCACCATTTTCGGACAGACAAGAGACCCAGTACTTC.

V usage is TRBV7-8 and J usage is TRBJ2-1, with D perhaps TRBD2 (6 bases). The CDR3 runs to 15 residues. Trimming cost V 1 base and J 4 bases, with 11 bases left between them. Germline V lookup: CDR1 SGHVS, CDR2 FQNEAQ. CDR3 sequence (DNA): TGTGCCAGCAGCTTAGGGAGGGACCGATACAATGAGCAGTTCTTC. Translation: CASSLGRDRYNEQFF. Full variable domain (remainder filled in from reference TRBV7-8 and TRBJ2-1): GAGVSQSPRYKVAKRGQDVALRCDPISGHVSLFWYQQALGQGPEFLTYFQNEAQLDKSGLPSDRFFAERPEGSVSTLKIQRTQQEDSAVYLCASSLGRDRYNEQFFGPGTRLTVL.

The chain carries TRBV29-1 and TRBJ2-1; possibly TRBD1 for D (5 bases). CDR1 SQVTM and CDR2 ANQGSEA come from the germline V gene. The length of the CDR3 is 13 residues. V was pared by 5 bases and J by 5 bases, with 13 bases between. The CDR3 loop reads CSVLRGLNNEQFF. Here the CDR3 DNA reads TGCAGCGTTCTTAGGGGTTTAAACAATGAGCAGTTCTTC.

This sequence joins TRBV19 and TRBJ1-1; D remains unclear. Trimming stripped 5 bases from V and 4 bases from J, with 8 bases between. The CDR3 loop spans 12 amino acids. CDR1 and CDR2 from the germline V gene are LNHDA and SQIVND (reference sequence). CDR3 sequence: CASSPPRTEAFF. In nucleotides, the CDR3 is TGTGCCAGTAGTCCACCGCGCACTGAAGCTTTCTTT. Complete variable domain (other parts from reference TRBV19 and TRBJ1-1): DGGITQSPKYLFRKEGQNVTLSCEQNLNHDAMYWYRQDPGQGLRLIYYSQIVNDFQKGDIAEGYSVSREKKESFPLTVTSAQKNPTAFYLCASSPPRTEAFFGQGTRLTVV.

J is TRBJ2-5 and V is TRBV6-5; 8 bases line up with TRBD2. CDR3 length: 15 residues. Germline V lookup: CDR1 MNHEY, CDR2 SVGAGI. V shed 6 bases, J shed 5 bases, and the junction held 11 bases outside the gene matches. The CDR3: CASRELAGSGETQYF. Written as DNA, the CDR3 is TGTGCCAGCAGGGAGTTAGCGGGGTCGGGGGAGACCCAGTACTTC.

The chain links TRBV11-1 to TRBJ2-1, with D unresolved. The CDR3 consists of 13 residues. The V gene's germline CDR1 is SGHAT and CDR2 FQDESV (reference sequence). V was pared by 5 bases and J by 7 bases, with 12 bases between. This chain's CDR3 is CASSQRMANEQFF. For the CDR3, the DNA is TGTGCCAGCAGCCAGAGGATGGCTAATGAGCAGTTCTTC.

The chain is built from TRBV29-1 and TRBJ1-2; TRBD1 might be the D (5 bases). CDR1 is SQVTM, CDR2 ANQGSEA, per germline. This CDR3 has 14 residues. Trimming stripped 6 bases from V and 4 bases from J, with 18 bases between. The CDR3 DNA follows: TGCAGCGTCGACACAGGAGGGCAGAGCTATGGCTACACCTTC. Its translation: CSVDTGGQSYGYTF.

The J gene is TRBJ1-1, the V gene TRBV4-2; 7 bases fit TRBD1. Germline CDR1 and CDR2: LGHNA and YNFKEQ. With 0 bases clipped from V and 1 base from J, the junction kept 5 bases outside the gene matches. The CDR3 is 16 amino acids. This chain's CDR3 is CASSQDRGQRNTEAFF. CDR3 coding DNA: TGTGCCAGCAGCCAAGACCGGGGACAGAGGAACACTGAAGCTTTCTTT.

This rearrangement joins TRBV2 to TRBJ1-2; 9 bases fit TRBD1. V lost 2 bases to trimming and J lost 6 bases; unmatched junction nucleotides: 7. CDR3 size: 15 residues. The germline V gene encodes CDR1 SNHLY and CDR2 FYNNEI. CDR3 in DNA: TGTGCCAGCAGTGAAACAGGGGGCGAGGCTGATGGCTACACCTTC. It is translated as CASSETGGEADGYTF. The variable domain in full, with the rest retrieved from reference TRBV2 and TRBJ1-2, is EPEVTQTPSHQVTQMGQEVILRCVPISNHLYFYWYRQILGQKVEFLVSFYNNEISEKSEIFDDQFSVERPDGSNFTLKIRSTKLEDSAMYFCASSETGGEADGYTFGSGTRLTVV.

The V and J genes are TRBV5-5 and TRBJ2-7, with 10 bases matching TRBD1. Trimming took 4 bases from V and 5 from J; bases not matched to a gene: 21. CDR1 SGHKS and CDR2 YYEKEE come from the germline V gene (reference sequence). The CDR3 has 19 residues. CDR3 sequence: CASSLKQKTGTGALNEQYF. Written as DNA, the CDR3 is TGTGCCAGCAGCCTGAAACAAAAAACCGGGACAGGGGCGCTCAACGAGCAGTACTTC.

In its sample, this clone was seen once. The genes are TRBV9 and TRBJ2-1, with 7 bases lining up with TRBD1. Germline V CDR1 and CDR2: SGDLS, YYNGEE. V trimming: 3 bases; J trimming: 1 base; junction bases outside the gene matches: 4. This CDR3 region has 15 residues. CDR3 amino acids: CASSGYRGSYNEQFF. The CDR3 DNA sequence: TGTGCCAGCAGCGGCTACAGGGGTTCCTACAATGAGCAGTTCTTC.

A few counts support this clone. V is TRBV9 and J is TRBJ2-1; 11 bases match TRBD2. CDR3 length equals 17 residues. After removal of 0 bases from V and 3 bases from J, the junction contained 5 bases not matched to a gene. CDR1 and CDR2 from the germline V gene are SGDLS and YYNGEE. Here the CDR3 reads CASSVVASGGFYNEQFF. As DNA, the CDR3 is TGTGCCAGCAGCGTAGTGGCTAGCGGGGGGTTCTACAATGAGCAGTTCTTC.

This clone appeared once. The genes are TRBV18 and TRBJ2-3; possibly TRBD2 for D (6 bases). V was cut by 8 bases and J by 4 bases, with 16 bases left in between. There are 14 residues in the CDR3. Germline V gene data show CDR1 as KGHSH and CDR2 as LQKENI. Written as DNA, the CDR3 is TGTGCCAGCACCACGGGGGTTGCCGCAGATACGCAGTATTTT. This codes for CASTTGVAADTQYF.